Listed below are T cell receptor beta chains from one sample, sequenced in a study of blood T cell repertoires in COVID-19. Sequencing was performed with immunoSEQ multiplex PCR; in TCRdb, only in-frame clones are kept and a portion is missing. This sample has about 180,000 clones, with 88% found just once. Sequencing was performed on PBMCs or T cells enriched from blood (not recorded which). All receptors come from a young woman who had recovered from COVID-19. CDR3s include the opening cysteine and the closing phenylalanine or tryptophan. The order of the fields is V gene, J gene, D gene, clone size, CDR3 DNA, CDR3 protein. D genes are given only for firm matches. Clone size is stated in some rows and not others, as once, few, many or a class when expanded.

TRBV10-3	TRBJ1-1	.	.	TGTGCCATCAGTGAGTCCCGAGGGAACACTGAAGCTTTCTTT	CAISESRGNTEAFF
TRBV27	TRBJ2-1	.	.	TGTGCCAGCAGCAAAAGGATTAGAGGCAATGAGCAGTTCTTC	CASSKRIRGNEQFF
TRBV6-6	TRBJ2-1	.	.	TGTGCCAGCTTTAGCGGTAAGCTATCCTACAATGAGCAGTTCTTC	CASFSGKLSYNEQFF
TRBV5-1	TRBJ2-7	TRBD1	once	TGCGCCAGCAGCTTGTACCCGGGACAGGGGGGCTACGAGCAGTACTTC	CASSLYPGQGGYEQYF
TRBV28	TRBJ1-4	TRBD1	.	TGTGCCAGCAACCGACAGGGGGTGGCTAATGAAAAACTGTTTTTT	CASNRQGVANEKLFF
TRBV5-5	TRBJ1-2	TRBD1	.	TGTGCCAGCAGCTTGGAGGACAGGGGATCCAACTATGGCTACACCTTC	CASSLEDRGSNYGYTF
TRBV6-5	TRBJ1-5	TRBD1	.	TGTGCCAGCAGTATGGGACAGGAACAGCCCCAGCATTTT	CASSMGQEQPQHF
TRBV9	TRBJ1-2	.	.	TGTGCCAGCAGCTTAGAGGGGGAAGTTAAAGGCTACACCTTC	CASSLEGEVKGYTF
TRBV27	TRBJ1-5	.	few	TGTGCCAGCGGGCCGGGACACTCTAATCAGCCCCAGCATTTT	CASGPGHSNQPQHF
TRBV10-3	TRBJ1-1	.	.	TGTGCCATCAGTGAGTCGACGGCGGGTGAAGCTTTCTTT	CAISESTAGEAFF
TRBV5-6	TRBJ1-4	TRBD1	.	TGTGCCAGCAGCTCAACCCGGGACAGGGAGGATGAAAAACTGTTTTTT	CASSSTRDREDEKLFF
TRBV10-1	TRBJ2-1	TRBD2	.	TGCGCCAGCAGTCCCAGGACTAGCGGGGGCGTGGAGCAGTTCTTC	CASSPRTSGGVEQFF